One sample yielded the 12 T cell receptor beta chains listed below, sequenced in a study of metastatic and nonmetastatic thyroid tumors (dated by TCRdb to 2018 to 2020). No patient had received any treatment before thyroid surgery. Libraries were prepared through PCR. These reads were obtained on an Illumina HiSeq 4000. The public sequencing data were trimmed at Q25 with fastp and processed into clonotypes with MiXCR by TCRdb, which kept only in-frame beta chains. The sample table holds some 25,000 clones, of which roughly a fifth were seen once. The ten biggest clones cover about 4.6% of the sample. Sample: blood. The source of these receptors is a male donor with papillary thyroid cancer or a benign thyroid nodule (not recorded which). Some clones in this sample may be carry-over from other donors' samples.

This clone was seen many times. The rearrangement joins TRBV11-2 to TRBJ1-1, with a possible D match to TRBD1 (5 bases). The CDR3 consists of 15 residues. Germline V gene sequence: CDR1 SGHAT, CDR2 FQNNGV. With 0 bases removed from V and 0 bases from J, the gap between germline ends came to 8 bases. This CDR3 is CASSLEGGLNTEAFF. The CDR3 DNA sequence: TGTGCCAGCAGCTTAGAGGGGGGACTGAACACTGAAGCTTTCTTT.

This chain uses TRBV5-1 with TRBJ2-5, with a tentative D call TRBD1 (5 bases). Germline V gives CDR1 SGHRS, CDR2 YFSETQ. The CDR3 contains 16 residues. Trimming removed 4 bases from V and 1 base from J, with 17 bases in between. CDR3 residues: CASSPEWGPAQETQYF. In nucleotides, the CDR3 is TGCGCCAGCAGCCCGGAATGGGGCCCGGCCCAAGAGACCCAGTACTTC.

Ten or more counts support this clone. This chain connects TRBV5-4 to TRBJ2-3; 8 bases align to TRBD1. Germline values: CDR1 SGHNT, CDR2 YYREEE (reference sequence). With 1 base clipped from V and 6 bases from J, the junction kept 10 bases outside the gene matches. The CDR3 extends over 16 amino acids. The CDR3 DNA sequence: TGTGCCAGCAGCTTGAGGCCGACAGGGGATACGGATACGCAGTATTTT. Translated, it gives CASSLRPTGDTDTQYF.

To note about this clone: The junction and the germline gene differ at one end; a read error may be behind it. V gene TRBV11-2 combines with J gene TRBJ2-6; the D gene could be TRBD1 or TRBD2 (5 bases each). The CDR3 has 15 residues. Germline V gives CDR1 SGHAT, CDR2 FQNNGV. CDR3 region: CASSLSGSGANALTF. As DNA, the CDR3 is TGTGCCAGCAGCTTGAGTGGCTCCGGGGCCAACGCCCTGACTTTC.

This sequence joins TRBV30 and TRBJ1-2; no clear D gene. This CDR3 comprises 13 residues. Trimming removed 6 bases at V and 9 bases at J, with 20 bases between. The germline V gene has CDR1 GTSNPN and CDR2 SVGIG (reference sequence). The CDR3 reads CACTNTGPHCYTF. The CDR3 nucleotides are TGTGCCTGTACCAACACCGGGCCCCATTGCTACACCTTC.

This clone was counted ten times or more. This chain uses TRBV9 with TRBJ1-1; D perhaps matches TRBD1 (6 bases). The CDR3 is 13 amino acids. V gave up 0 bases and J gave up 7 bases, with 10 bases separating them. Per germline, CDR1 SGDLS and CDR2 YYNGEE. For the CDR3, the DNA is TGTGCCAGCAGCGTAGAAACGGACAGTGAAGCTTTCTTT. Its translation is CASSVETDSEAFF.

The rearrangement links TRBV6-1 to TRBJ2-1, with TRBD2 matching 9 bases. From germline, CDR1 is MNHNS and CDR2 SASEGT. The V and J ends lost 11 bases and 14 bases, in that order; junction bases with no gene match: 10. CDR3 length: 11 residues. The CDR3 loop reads CAAGTSFEEFF. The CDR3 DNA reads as TGTGCCGCCGGGACTAGCTTCGAGGAGTTCTTC.

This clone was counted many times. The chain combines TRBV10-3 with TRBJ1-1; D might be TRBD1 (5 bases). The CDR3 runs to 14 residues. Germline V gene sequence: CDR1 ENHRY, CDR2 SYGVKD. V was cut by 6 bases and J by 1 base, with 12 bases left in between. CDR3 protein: CAISRGGENTEAFF. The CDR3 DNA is TGTGCCATCAGCCGGGGGGGGGAGAACACTGAAGCTTTCTTT.

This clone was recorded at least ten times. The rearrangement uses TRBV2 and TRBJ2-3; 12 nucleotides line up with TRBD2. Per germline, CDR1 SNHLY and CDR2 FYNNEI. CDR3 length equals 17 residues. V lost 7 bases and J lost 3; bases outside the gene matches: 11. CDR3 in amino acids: CASMLAGGRVGTDTQYF. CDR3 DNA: TGTGCCAGCATGCTAGCGGGAGGGCGAGTGGGTACAGATACGCAGTATTTT.

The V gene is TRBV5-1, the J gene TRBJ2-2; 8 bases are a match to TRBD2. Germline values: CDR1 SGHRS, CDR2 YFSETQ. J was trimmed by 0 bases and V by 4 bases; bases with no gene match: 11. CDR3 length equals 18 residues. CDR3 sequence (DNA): TGCGCCAGCAGCCCATCAATATCGGGAGGGCCGAACACCGGGGAGCTGTTTTTT. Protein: CASSPSISGGPNTGELFF.

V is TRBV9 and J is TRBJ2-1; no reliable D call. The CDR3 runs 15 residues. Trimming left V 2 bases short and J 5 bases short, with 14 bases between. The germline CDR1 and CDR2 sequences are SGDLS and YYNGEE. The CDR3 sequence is CASSVRHVGDNEQFF. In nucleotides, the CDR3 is TGTGCCAGCAGCGTTCGACACGTAGGAGACAATGAGCAGTTCTTC.

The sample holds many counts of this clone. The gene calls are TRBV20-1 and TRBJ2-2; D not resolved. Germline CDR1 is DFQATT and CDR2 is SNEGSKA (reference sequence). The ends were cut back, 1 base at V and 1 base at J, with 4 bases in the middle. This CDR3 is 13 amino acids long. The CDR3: CSARAQNTGELFF. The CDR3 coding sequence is TGCAGTGCTAGAGCCCAGAACACCGGGGAGCTGTTTTTT.